The 12 T cell receptor beta chains below come from one sample, sequenced in a study of blood T cell repertoires in COVID-19. Measured with immunoSEQ multiplex PCR; TCRdb has only the in-frame clones, and not every one. The top ten hold around 5% of the sample, which has hundreds of thousands of clones, roughly 80% seen once. Sequencing was carried out using PBMCs or T cells enriched from blood (not recorded which). Receptors originate from a man in his forties who had been exposed to COVID-19.

V and J are TRBV7-9 and TRBJ2-1; unclear D gene. V shed 5 bases and J shed 0 bases, with 11 bases lying between them. This CDR3 contains 15 residues. Germline CDR1 and CDR2: SEHNR and FQNEAQ (reference sequence). The CDR3 spells CASSPTAYSYNEQFF. The DNA of the CDR3 is TGTGCCAGCAGCCCCACAGCTTACTCCTACAATGAGCAGTTCTTC.

The chain has TRBV19 and TRBJ2-1; 9 positions match TRBD1. The CDR3 runs to 15 residues. The junction had 9 bases not matched to a gene; V was cut back by 6 bases and J by 6 bases. The germline V gene encodes CDR1 LNHDA and CDR2 SQIVND (reference sequence). The DNA of the CDR3 is TGTGCCAGTAGATTCTCGGGACAGGGAAGCAATGAGCAGTTCTTC. Protein product: CASRFSGQGSNEQFF.

This rearrangement joins TRBV6-5 to TRBJ2-4; D is perhaps TRBD2 (5 bases). The CDR3 runs 13 residues. Germline V gene sequence: CDR1 MNHEY, CDR2 SVGAGI. The V end lost 5 bases, the J end lost 9 bases, and 14 bases lay between the germline ends. CDR3 DNA sequence: TGTGCCAGCAGTCCACGGGCCGAGGGCATTCAGTACTTC. As protein: CASSPRAEGIQYF.

The genes are TRBV9 and TRBJ2-3, with 8 positions matching TRBD1. The germline CDR1 and CDR2 sequences are SGDLS and YYNGEE. The CDR3 is 15 residues long. V was pared by 3 bases and J by 0 bases, with 3 bases of the junction left unmatched. Here the CDR3 reads CASSARGHSTDTQYF. DNA for the CDR3: TGTGCCAGCAGCGCCAGGGGGCATAGCACAGATACGCAGTATTTT.

The genes are TRBV6-1 and TRBJ1-1; tentative D call: TRBD1 (5 bases). The CDR3 extends over 16 amino acids. Trimming removed 3 bases from V and 4 bases from J, with 18 bases in between. In germline, CDR1 is MNHNS, CDR2 SASEGT. The CDR3: CASSDTRFTRGTEAFF. CDR3 DNA: TGTGCCAGCAGTGACACACGATTCACAAGGGGCACTGAAGCTTTCTTT.

This chain uses TRBV2 with TRBJ1-1; TRBD1 is a possible D gene (6 bases). Germline V CDR1 and CDR2: SNHLY, FYNNEI. V was cut by 6 bases and J by 11 bases, with 16 bases left in between. The CDR3 consists of 12 residues. CDR3 residues: CASRERTVEAFF. CDR3 sequence (DNA): TGTGCCAGCAGGGAAAGGACAGTGGAGGCTTTCTTT.

This clone has only a few counts. The V call is TRBV7-2, the J call TRBJ1-4, with a weak D call TRBD1 (5 bases). V shed 1 base and J shed 8 bases, with 8 bases lying between them. The CDR3 is 13 residues long. Germline CDR1 reads SGHTA; CDR2 reads FQGNSA. The CDR3 DNA reads TGTGCCAGCAGCTTAGTGGGGGGAGAAAAACTGTTTTTT. It is translated as CASSLVGGEKLFF.

The DNA of the CDR3 is TGTGCCAGCAGACTAGCGGGAGGGAAACTCACAGATACGCAGTATTTT. Residues: CASRLAGGKLTDTQYF. This chain connects TRBV5-4 to TRBJ2-3; 13 nucleotides align to TRBD2. The CDR3 is 16 residues long. Germline-derived CDR1 and CDR2 are SGHNT and YYREEE (reference sequence). V lost 5 bases, J lost 2 bases, and 5 bases stayed unmatched.

The genes are TRBV11-3 and TRBJ1-1; a possible D gene is TRBD1 (5 bases). The germline CDR1 and CDR2 sequences are SGHNT and YENEEA. Between the trimmed V and J ends, which lost 6 bases and 1 base, there was a span of 9 bases. The length of the CDR3 is 13 residues. The DNA for the CDR3 is TGTGCCAGCAGGAAGACAGAGAACACTGAAGCTTTCTTT. It codes for CASRKTENTEAFF.

This chain uses TRBV2 with TRBJ2-1; 7 bases agree with TRBD1. CDR1 and CDR2 (germline): SNHLY, FYNNEI. This CDR3 contains 11 residues. V gave up 9 bases and J gave up 9 bases; unmatched junction bases: 5. DNA for the CDR3: TGTGCCAGTAGGGGGCGTGGTGAGCAGTTCTTC. As protein: CASRGRGEQFF.

The chain employs TRBV25-1 and TRBJ2-3; 7 positions match TRBD2. Losses at the gene ends were 4 bases for V and 3 bases for J; bases not matched to a gene: 13. In germline, CDR1 is MGHDK, CDR2 SYGVNS. The CDR3 spans 17 residues. For the CDR3, the DNA is TGTGCCAGCAGTGGGCCTAGCGGCCCGAGGGTTACAGATACGCAGTATTTT. The encoded protein is CASSGPSGPRVTDTQYF.

The rearrangement joins TRBV18 to TRBJ1-1, with D perhaps matching TRBD1 (5 bases). Looked up from germline, CDR1 is KGHSH and CDR2 is LQKENI. The V end lost 3 bases, the J end lost 8 bases, and 13 bases lay between the germline ends. The CDR3 has 13 amino acids. Here the CDR3 DNA reads TGTGCCAGCTCACCTCCGACCAGGGAAGAAGCTTTCTTT. Translation: CASSPPTREEAFF.